This T cell receptor beta chain was recovered during a study of blood T cell repertoires in COVID-19. Overall study context: COVID-19 samples collected from the United States, Italy and Spain covered acute and convalescent phases.

This clone was seen just once. The authors' processing: Quantification of nucleated cells was approximated via reference gene primer amplification. Data came from immunoSEQ multiplex PCR; TCRdb stores just in-frame clones and leaves some out. That table gives V, J and clone size, and the DNA gave D and trimming. This sample yields about 220,000 clones, of which 88% are seen a single time; roughly 14% belongs to the top ten. CDR3 size: 15 residues. Germline CDR1 reads SGHRS; CDR2 reads YFSETQ. The V and J ends lost 0 bases and 8 bases respectively, with 15 bases between them. Sequencing was done on a sample of PBMCs or T cells enriched from blood (not recorded which). The clonotype comes from a woman aged 50 to 60 with acute COVID-19. This sequence joins TRBV5-1 and TRBJ2-1; D remains ambiguous. The CDR3 protein is CASSLASTSLDEQFF. The CDR3 DNA follows: TGCGCCAGCAGCTTGGCGTCTACCTCTCTCGATGAGCAGTTCTTC.